A selection of T cell receptor beta chains follows, all from one sample in a study of technical replicates of blood from a few donors. The repertoire was sequenced with immunoSEQ multiplex PCR; TCRdb's copy has only in-frame clones and lacks some. The sample holds over 70,000 clones; more than 85% are singletons and the top ten take under 5.5%. Sequencing was done on a sample of PBMCs. The source of these receptors is a human donor in good health. Some clones in this sample may be carry-over from other donors' samples. Each CDR3 is given with its conserved first and last residue. Fields, in order: clone size, J gene, V gene, D gene, CDR3 protein, CDR3 DNA. A D gene is named only where the DNA matches it firmly. A row's size may be missing; if present it is once, few, many or a size class.

clone size: -
J gene: TRBJ1-1
V gene: TRBV7-6
D gene: -
CDR3 protein: CASSFGGGTEAFF
CDR3 DNA: TGTGCCAGCAGCTTTGGGGGGGGGACTGAAGCTTTCTTT

clone size: -
J gene: TRBJ1-1
V gene: TRBV28
D gene: -
CDR3 protein: CASTEGNTEAFF
CDR3 DNA: TGTGCCAGCACGGAGGGGAACACTGAAGCTTTCTTT

clone size: -
J gene: TRBJ2-7
V gene: TRBV9
D gene: -
CDR3 protein: CASSVGSGITYEQYF
CDR3 DNA: TGTGCCAGCAGCGTGGGTAGCGGTATAACCTACGAGCAGTACTTC

clone size: -
J gene: TRBJ2-1
V gene: TRBV4-2
D gene: -
CDR3 protein: CASSQDLGGSYNEQFF
CDR3 DNA: TGTGCCAGCAGCCAAGACCTGGGGGGCTCCTACAATGAGCAGTTCTTC

clone size: few
J gene: TRBJ1-1
V gene: TRBV29-1
D gene: TRBD1
CDR3 protein: CSVEDRGSNTEAFF
CDR3 DNA: TGCAGCGTTGAGGACAGGGGGTCGAACACTGAAGCTTTCTTT

clone size: -
J gene: TRBJ1-1
V gene: TRBV4-1
D gene: TRBD1
CDR3 protein: CASSQDRGSEAFF
CDR3 DNA: TGCGCCAGCAGCCAGGACAGGGGTTCTGAAGCTTTCTTT

clone size: -
J gene: TRBJ2-4
V gene: TRBV19
D gene: -
CDR3 protein: CASSIGTLNIQYF
CDR3 DNA: TGTGCCAGTAGTATCGGGACACTAAACATTCAGTACTTC

clone size: -
J gene: TRBJ1-5
V gene: TRBV5-1
D gene: -
CDR3 protein: CASSLVGGPNQPQHF
CDR3 DNA: TGCGCCAGCAGCTTGGTAGGGGGACCTAATCAGCCCCAGCATTTT

clone size: -
J gene: TRBJ1-2
V gene: TRBV5-4
D gene: TRBD1
CDR3 protein: CASSLEYRGRSGGYTF
CDR3 DNA: TGTGCCAGCAGCTTGGAGTACAGGGGGCGATCAGGTGGCTACACCTTC

clone size: -
J gene: TRBJ2-1
V gene: TRBV5-6
D gene: -
CDR3 protein: CASGPGSGAYNEQFF
CDR3 DNA: TGTGCCAGCGGTCCGGGATCCGGAGCCTACAATGAGCAGTTCTTC

clone size: -
J gene: TRBJ2-7
V gene: TRBV4-3
D gene: TRBD2
CDR3 protein: CASSQVAGGNYEQYF
CDR3 DNA: TGCGCCAGCAGCCAAGTCGCGGGGGGGAACTACGAGCAGTACTTC

clone size: -
J gene: TRBJ1-4
V gene: TRBV27
D gene: -
CDR3 protein: CASSQRALGQTTNEKLFF
CDR3 DNA: TGTGCCAGCAGTCAACGGGCCTTAGGACAGACAACTAATGAAAAACTGTTTTTT

clone size: -
J gene: TRBJ2-3
V gene: TRBV11-3
D gene: -
CDR3 protein: CASSISGTDTQYF
CDR3 DNA: TGTGCCAGCAGTATATCCGGCACAGATACGCAGTATTTT

clone size: -
J gene: TRBJ2-6
V gene: TRBV10-3
D gene: TRBD2
CDR3 protein: CAISFPARTSVSGANVLTF
CDR3 DNA: TGTGCCATCAGTTTCCCCGCCCGGACTAGCGTCTCTGGGGCCAACGTCCTGACTTTC

clone size: -
J gene: TRBJ1-2
V gene: TRBV7-2
D gene: TRBD1
CDR3 protein: CASSPTGADYGYTF
CDR3 DNA: TGTGCCAGCAGCCCGACAGGGGCAGACTATGGCTACACCTTC

clone size: -
J gene: TRBJ1-5
V gene: TRBV2
D gene: -
CDR3 protein: CASSPTGDQPQHF
CDR3 DNA: TGTGCCAGCAGCCCCACGGGGGATCAGCCCCAGCATTTT